Listed below are T cell receptor beta chains from one sample, sequenced in a study of T cell responses to AZD1222 COVID-19 vaccine. Sequenced by immunoSEQ multiplex PCR; TCRdb stores in-frame clones only, minus some. This sample has approximately 140,000 clones, with 82% found just once. Source: peripheral blood, taken on day 0 of MenACWY control vaccination. The receptors derive from an adult in good health. Each CDR3 is given with its conserved first and last residue. A D gene is named only where the DNA matches it firmly. Not every row has a clone size; where given, it reads once, few, many or a size class.

j_gene	v_gene	d_gene	abundance	CDR3nt	CDR3aa
TRBJ1-6	TRBV5-1	.	.	TGCGCCAGCAGCACAACTACTAATTCGACAGTATCCTATAATTCACCCCTCCACTTT	CASSTTTNSTVSYNSPLHF
TRBJ2-1	TRBV2	.	.	TGTGCCAGCAAGAGGATTGGCGGGGGCGGGTCCTACAATGAGCAGTTCTTC	CASKRIGGGGSYNEQFF
TRBJ1-6	TRBV2	TRBD1	few	TGTGCCAGCAGTGGACAGGGAACAACACCCCTCCACTTT	CASSGQGTTPLHF
TRBJ1-4	TRBV2	TRBD1	.	TGTGCCAGCAGCCGGGACAGGGTTTCCCGGGGGGAAAAACTGTTTTTT	CASSRDRVSRGEKLFF
TRBJ2-7	TRBV5-4	TRBD2	.	TGTGCCAGCAGCGGGACTAGCGGGTCCTACGAGCAGTACTTC	CASSGTSGSYEQYF
TRBJ2-3	TRBV6-1	.	.	TGTGCCAGCAGTGAATCAGTCGGGGTGAGCACAGATACGCAGTATTTT	CASSESVGVSTDTQYF
TRBJ1-2	TRBV30	.	.	TGTGCCTGGAGTGTCCGGGGAGGAGACTATGGCTACACCTTC	CAWSVRGGDYGYTF
TRBJ1-6	TRBV9	TRBD1	.	TGTGCCAGCAGCCCGAGGGGGCAGGGAGGTTCACCCCTCCACTTT	CASSPRGQGGSPLHF
TRBJ1-1	TRBV19	.	.	TGTGCCAGTGCCGGGACACCGAACACTGAAGCTTTCTTT	CASAGTPNTEAFF
TRBJ1-2	TRBV27	.	.	TGTGCCAGCAGTTTATACCCTCCCGGACAAGGAGGCTACACCTTC	CASSLYPPGQGGYTF
TRBJ1-2	TRBV12-3/TRBV12-4	.	.	TGTGCCAGCAGTTTTGGGGGTAGTGGCTACACCTTC	CASSFGGSGYTF
TRBJ2-3	TRBV9	TRBD2	.	TGTGCCAGCAGCGCCTCCGGGGGGGCCACAGATACGCAGTATTTT	CASSASGGATDTQYF
TRBJ1-4	TRBV30	.	.	TGTGCCTGGAGTGGGTCGACAACAAGGGGAGAAAAACTGTTTTTT	CAWSGSTTRGEKLFF
TRBJ2-6	TRBV11-2	TRBD1	.	TGTGCCAGCAGCAAAGGACAGGGGGGATCAGGGGCCAACGTCCTGACTTTC	CASSKGQGGSGANVLTF
TRBJ1-6	TRBV2	TRBD1	.	TGTGCCAGCAGGGATGGACAGGGGAATTCACCCCTCCACTTT	CASRDGQGNSPLHF
TRBJ1-2	TRBV7-3	.	.	TGTGCCAGCAGCTCGGGTCCTAACTATGGCTACACCTTC	CASSSGPNYGYTF
TRBJ2-1	TRBV7-9	.	.	TGTGCCAGCAGCGCGACCTCTAACAACAATGAGCAGTTCTTC	CASSATSNNNEQFF
TRBJ1-1	TRBV10-2	TRBD1	.	TGCGCCAGCAGTGCGGGGGACAGTGAAGCTTTCTTT	CASSAGDSEAFF
TRBJ1-2	TRBV19	.	.	TGTGCCAGTAAACGGACGGCAAACTATGGCTACACCTTC	CASKRTANYGYTF
TRBJ2-5	TRBV7-8	.	.	TGTGCCAGCAGCATCGGGAAAGGACTATTAGGGGAGACCCAGTACTTC	CASSIGKGLLGETQYF
TRBJ2-5	TRBV12-3/TRBV12-4	.	.	TGTGCCAGCAGTTCCAGGGTGACCCAGTACTTC	CASSSRVTQYF
TRBJ2-3	TRBV7-3	TRBD1	.	TGTGCCAGCAGCTTAGATTCCTCCAGGGGGACAGATACGCAGTATTTT	CASSLDSSRGTDTQYF
TRBJ2-1	TRBV10-3	.	.	TGTGCCATCGGGGACCGGGACTCCCTCTTC	CAIGDRDSLF
TRBJ1-4	TRBV5-1	.	.	TGCGCCAGCAGCTTTGGGGGTGCGAATGAAAAACTGTTTTTT	CASSFGGANEKLFF
TRBJ1-3	TRBV6-5	TRBD1	.	TGTGCCAGCAGCAGACAGGGGACCCCTGGAAACACCATATATTTT	CASSRQGTPGNTIYF
TRBJ1-2	TRBV18	.	once	TGTGCCAGCTCACCTGACGTCTCCTATGGCTACACCTTC	CASSPDVSYGYTF
TRBJ2-1	TRBV20-1	.	.	TGCAGTGCCGTGGGGGTTGGGGAGCAGTTCTTC	CSAVGVGEQFF